The next 24 T cell receptor beta chains were all read from a single sample in a study of blood T cell repertoires in COVID-19. Data came from immunoSEQ multiplex PCR; TCRdb stores just in-frame clones and leaves some out. In the table there are about 120,000 clones, around 82% of which are singletons. The source material was peripheral blood. These receptors came from a man aged 30 to 45 with COVID-19, enrolled during active disease.

The chain links TRBV27 to TRBJ1-2, with D perhaps matching TRBD1 (6 bases). V lost 5 bases and J lost 9, with 16 bases in between. The CDR3 is 13 residues long. Germline V gene data show CDR1 as MNHEY and CDR2 as SMNVEV (reference sequence). CDR3 amino acids: CASSPIQGRSYTF. The CDR3 DNA is TGTGCCAGCAGTCCCATACAGGGTAGGAGCTACACCTTC.

This clone came up once. The chain combines TRBV15 with TRBJ2-3, with TRBD2 matching 10 bases. Looked up from germline, CDR1 is LNHNV and CDR2 is YYDKDF (reference sequence). The V gene end was trimmed by 4 bases and the J gene end by 2 bases; junction bases not matched to a gene: 9. The CDR3 runs to 17 residues. CDR3 DNA: TGTGCCACCAGCAAGCAGGTCGGACTAGCGGTCACAGATACGCAGTATTTT. This translates into CATSKQVGLAVTDTQYF.

The V and J genes are TRBV7-3 and TRBJ2-1; 8 bases line up with TRBD1. Trimming removed 5 bases from V and 8 bases from J; junction bases left unmatched: 5. The CDR3 runs to 13 residues. Germline V gives CDR1 SGHTA, CDR2 FQGTGA. CDR3 DNA: TGTGCCAGCAGCAGGACAGGGCCGGATGAGCAGTTCTTC. Its translation is CASSRTGPDEQFF.

This chain joins TRBV30 and TRBJ2-1, with D possibly TRBD2 on 7 matching bases. Per the germline V gene, CDR1 is GTSNPN and CDR2 is SVGIG (reference sequence). Trimming shortened V by 0 bases and J by 4 bases, and 13 bases separated the two germline ends. The CDR3 covers 15 residues. CDR3 sequence (DNA): TGTGCCTGGAGTGTAAAAGGGGGGGGATACAATGAGCAGTTCTTC. This sequence encodes CAWSVKGGGYNEQFF.

This sequence joins TRBV11-2 and TRBJ1-6; D call uncertain. V was clipped by 2 bases and J by 6 bases, with 11 bases between them. Germline V gene lookup returns CDR1 SGHAT and CDR2 FQNNGV. The CDR3 is made up of 15 amino acids. As DNA, the CDR3 is TGTGCCAGCAGCTTAACGGGAGAAAGTAATTCACCCCTCCACTTT. Translation gives CASSLTGESNSPLHF.

The chain has TRBV7-9 and TRBJ1-1; 8 bases are a match to TRBD1. Germline trimming cut 5 bases from V and 7 bases from J; bases unmatched to any gene: 15. The CDR3 has 16 amino acids. CDR1 and CDR2 (germline): SEHNR, FQNEAQ (reference sequence). Here the CDR3 reads CASSPRDRLREGEAFF. CDR3 nucleotides: TGTGCCAGCAGCCCACGGGACAGGCTACGAGAAGGTGAAGCTTTCTTT.

The CDR3 DNA sequence: TGTGCCAGCAGCCTCGACTATGGCTACACCTTC. This sequence encodes CASSLDYGYTF. The chain couples TRBV7-2 to TRBJ1-2; no reliable D call. Between the trimmed V and J ends, which lost 5 bases and 3 bases, there was a span of 4 bases. Germline V gene data show CDR1 as SGHTA and CDR2 as FQGNSA. The CDR3 is 11 amino acids.

The chain is built from TRBV24-1 and TRBJ1-2; TRBD1 matches at 10 bases. Losses at the gene ends were 4 bases for V and 7 bases for J; bases not matched to a gene: 8. CDR3 length: 15 amino acids. Germline CDR1 and CDR2: KGHDR and SFDVKD. CDR3 in amino acids: CATSDVGQGGAGYTF. The CDR3 nucleotides are TGTGCCACCAGTGACGTAGGACAGGGGGGTGCTGGCTACACCTTC.

The rearrangement links TRBV6-5 to TRBJ2-7, with 7 bases matching TRBD1. The germline V gene encodes CDR1 MNHEY and CDR2 SVGAGI. V was pared by 6 bases and J by 2 bases, with 4 bases of the junction left unmatched. The CDR3 is 13 residues long. Here the CDR3 DNA reads TGTGCCAGCAGCCGGGACAGTCCCTACGAGCAGTACTTC. Protein: CASSRDSPYEQYF.

The rearrangement uses TRBV15 and TRBJ1-5, with 8 bases fitting TRBD1. Germline values: CDR1 LNHNV, CDR2 YYDKDF (reference sequence). V was clipped by 3 bases and J by 0 bases; unmatched bases: 7. CDR3 length: 17 residues. Here the CDR3 reads CATSSGGQGHSNQPQHF. Here the CDR3 DNA reads TGTGCCACCAGCAGCGGAGGACAGGGACATAGCAATCAGCCCCAGCATTTT.

CDR3 sequence (DNA): TGTGCCAGCAGCTTGGGACAGGGAAACTATGGCTACACCTTC. The encoded protein is CASSLGQGNYGYTF. V is TRBV13 and J is TRBJ1-2, with TRBD1 matching over 9 bases. There are 14 residues in the CDR3. The V segment lost 3 bases and the J segment 2 bases; nucleotides outside the gene matches: 1. The germline V gene encodes CDR1 PRHDT and CDR2 FYEKMQ (reference sequence).

V usage is TRBV27 and J usage is TRBJ2-3; 10 positions agree with TRBD2. V shed 2 bases, J shed 4 bases, and the junction held 6 bases outside the gene matches. The CDR3 is 16 amino acids. Germline CDR1 and CDR2: MNHEY and SMNVEV (reference sequence). This CDR3 reads CASSLIAGGPPDTQYF. In nucleotides, the CDR3 is TGTGCCAGCAGTTTAATAGCGGGAGGTCCCCCAGATACGCAGTATTTT.

This clone has ten or more counts. This chain links TRBV5-4 with TRBJ2-3; unclear D gene. Trimming took off 0 bases at V and 2 bases at J, with 7 bases between the two ends. CDR1 is SGHNT and CDR2 is YYREEE in the germline V gene (reference sequence). The length of the CDR3 is 14 residues. CDR3 sequence reads: CASSLVPYTDTQYF. Here the CDR3 DNA reads TGTGCCAGCAGCTTGGTTCCTTACACAGATACGCAGTATTTT.

This clone was counted a single time. This chain uses TRBV5-4 with TRBJ2-2; D possibly corresponds to TRBD2 (6 bases). CDR1 SGHNT and CDR2 YYREEE come from the germline V gene (reference sequence). The CDR3 spans 15 residues. V lost 4 bases to trimming and J lost 0 bases, with 10 bases between them. The CDR3 protein is CASSPGTPNTGELFF. Written as DNA, the CDR3 is TGTGCCAGCAGCCCCGGGACTCCGAACACCGGGGAGCTGTTTTTT.

The genes are TRBV25-1 and TRBJ1-2; D not resolved. V was shortened by 4 bases and J by 5 bases, with 8 bases between the two germline ends. The length of the CDR3 is 12 residues. CDR1 is MGHDK, CDR2 SYGVNS, per germline. The CDR3 DNA sequence: TGTGCCAGCAGTGGTCCGGGGTATGGCTACACCTTC. Translating it yields CASSGPGYGYTF.

This chain uses TRBV6-5 with TRBJ1-4, with TRBD1 identical over 9 bases. With 0 bases clipped from V and 8 bases from J, the junction kept 7 bases outside the gene matches. The CDR3 sequence is 16 residues long. CDR1 MNHEY and CDR2 SVGAGI come from the germline V gene. The CDR3 loop is CASSYSRDRAWEKLFF. The CDR3, as DNA: TGTGCCAGCAGTTACTCGAGGGACAGGGCTTGGGAAAAACTGTTTTTT.

In its sample, this clone was seen a few times. V and J are TRBV19 and TRBJ1-5; unclear D gene. The CDR3 has 16 amino acids. V lost 1 base and J lost 4, with 14 bases in between. Germline CDR1 reads LNHDA; CDR2 reads SQIVND (reference sequence). In DNA, the CDR3 is TGTGCCAGTAGTATAGTAGGAGGGAGGATAAATCAGCCCCAGCATTTT. It yields the protein CASSIVGGRINQPQHF.

V and J are TRBV25-1 and TRBJ2-5; D unclear. V shed 10 bases and J shed 0 bases, with 12 bases lying between them. Looked up from germline, CDR1 is MGHDK and CDR2 is SYGVNS. The CDR3 sequence is 13 residues long. CDR3 amino acids: CATKTEYQETQYF. CDR3 bases: TGTGCCACTAAAACAGAGTACCAAGAGACCCAGTACTTC.

In this sample, this clone is medium-sized (0.01 to 0.1%). The chain joins TRBV4-2 to TRBJ2-7; maybe TRBD2 (5 bases). The ends were cut back, 1 base at V and 1 base at J, with 20 bases in the middle. This CDR3 region has 18 residues. Germline V gene lookup returns CDR1 LGHNA and CDR2 YNFKEQ. The CDR3 loop reads CASSQARGGGPMSYEQYF. The CDR3 coding sequence is TGTGCCAGCAGCCAAGCCCGAGGCGGCGGGCCCATGTCCTACGAGCAGTACTTC.

V is TRBV6-6 and J is TRBJ1-2; 7 bases fit TRBD1. The CDR3 covers 14 residues. The germline CDR1 and CDR2 sequences are MNHNY and SVGAGI (reference sequence). V shed 2 bases and J 4 bases; nucleotides not matched to a gene: 4. This CDR3 is CASSYMAGGYGYTF. The DNA for the CDR3 is TGTGCCAGCAGTTACATGGCAGGGGGCTATGGCTACACCTTC.

The V gene is TRBV19, the J gene TRBJ2-1; 12 positions agree with TRBD2. The germline gives CDR1 LNHDA, CDR2 SQIVND (reference sequence). J gave up 7 bases and V 4 bases, and 8 bases lay outside the gene matches. CDR3 length: 16 residues. This CDR3 reads CASSRSLAGGRNEQFF. CDR3 sequence (DNA): TGTGCCAGTAGTAGGTCCCTAGCGGGGGGGAGGAATGAGCAGTTCTTC.

The rearrangement uses TRBV5-1 and TRBJ2-7; D might be TRBD1 (5 bases). Germline V gene lookup returns CDR1 SGHRS and CDR2 YFSETQ. This CDR3 has 13 residues. Trimming stripped 2 bases from V and 3 bases from J, with 9 bases between. CDR3 coding DNA: TGCGCCAGCAGCTTAGGCAGGGACTACGAGCAGTACTTC. Amino acid sequence: CASSLGRDYEQYF.

This chain connects TRBV4-1 to TRBJ1-2; possible D gene TRBD1, 5 bases. Between the trimmed V and J ends, which lost 6 bases and 6 bases, there was a span of 26 bases. The CDR3 runs 17 residues. Germline values: CDR1 MGHRA, CDR2 YSYEKL. The chain's CDR3 is CASSLLAGTPTGDGYTF. CDR3 nucleotide sequence: TGCGCCAGCAGTCTACTAGCCGGGACTCCCACGGGGGATGGCTACACCTTC.

The V and J genes are TRBV6-6 and TRBJ1-5, with D possibly TRBD1 on 5 matching bases. The V end lost 0 bases, the J end lost 4 bases, and 7 bases lay between the germline ends. Germline V CDR1 and CDR2: MNHNY, SVGAGI (reference sequence). The CDR3 length is 14 residues. The CDR3: CASSYSSGNQPQHF. Written as DNA, the CDR3 is TGTGCCAGCAGTTACTCATCAGGGAATCAGCCCCAGCATTTT.